This T cell receptor (beta chain) was retrieved from a study of T cell responses to AZD1222 COVID-19 vaccine. Notes on the study in general: White British ancestry dominated among donors, who included more females, and clonal diversity was possibly underestimated. Baseline testing showed seropositivity in only a handful of AZD1222 recipients.

Profiled with immunoSEQ multiplex PCR; TCRdb holds only in-frame clones, not every one. The profile shows roughly 160,000 clones, approximately 88% of them singletons. The V segment lost 4 bases and the J segment 0 bases; nucleotides outside the gene matches: 2. The germline CDR1 and CDR2 sequences are SNHLY and FYNNEI. The CDR3 extends over 15 amino acids. Samples with a second dose at about 4 or about 12 weeks were pooled together. Comments on this clone: What it recognizes is unknown.

This TCR was sampled from an adult who received the AZD1222 COVID-19 vaccine. Sequenced material: peripheral blood, taken 28 days after the second AZD1222 dose. J is TRBJ2-3 and V is TRBV2; 9 bases align to TRBD2. CDR3 protein: CASSGRGGSTDTQYF. CDR3 DNA: TGTGCCAGCAGTGGGCGGGGGGGGAGCACAGATACGCAGTATTTT. The variable domain in full, with the rest retrieved from reference TRBV2 and TRBJ2-3, is EPEVTQTPSHQVTQMGQEVILRCVPISNHLYFYWYRQILGQKVEFLVSFYNNEISEKSEIFDDQFSVERPDGSNFTLKIRSTKLEDSAMYFCASSGRGGSTDTQYFGPGTRLTVL.